The present TCR beta chain was sequenced within a study of regulatory T cells in long-lasting Graves disease. Study conclusions and caveats: Accuracy was perhaps lowered by the small sample size.

Germline V gives CDR1 DFQATT, CDR2 SNEGSKA (reference sequence). The CDR3 is made up of 14 amino acids. Comment on this clonotype: The antigen is not known. Possible read error: a much larger clone is one base away.

According to the study, TCR beta libraries were built with iRepertoire HTBI primers and CDR3-region Arm-PCR. Via MiXCR, TCRdb re-called the multiplex PCR reads, giving one row per CDR3 protein. In the table there are about 420,000 distinct CDR3 sequences, about a sixth of which are singletons. Specified time point: newly diagnosed GD, antithyroid drugs for less than 3 months. The TCR library was prepared using RNA isolated from PBMCs. The sample was also reused in another study, on T cells in Graves' hyperthyroidism and ophthalmopathy.

The sequencing here drew on peripheral blood mononuclear cells (PBMCs), taken at new diagnosis, from a patient treated with antithyroid drugs. The origin of this receptor is a woman in her late teens or twenties with Graves disease. The V and J genes are TRBV20-1 and TRBJ2-7, with D maybe TRBD1 (6 bases). CDR3 nucleotides: TGCAGTGCTAGAGTAGGGGGTCCGCAATACGAGCGGTACTTC. It specifies CSARVGGPQYERYF.